In this sample, the clone carrying this T cell receptor beta chain turned up once. The CDR3 totals 13 residues. From germline, CDR1 is KGHSH and CDR2 LQKENI. The V end lost 2 bases, the J end lost 5 bases, and 6 bases lay between the germline ends. These data belong to a study of blood T cell repertoires in COVID-19. Sequencing was performed with immunoSEQ multiplex PCR; in TCRdb, only in-frame clones are kept and a portion is missing. The table has 150,000 to 200,000 clones, about 90% seen once. Specimen: peripheral blood. The sequence was collected from a man aged 25 to 45 with COVID-19, enrolled during active disease. V usage is TRBV18 and J usage is TRBJ2-2, with D perhaps TRBD2 (6 bases). The CDR3 spells CASSPSGTGELFF. The CDR3 coding sequence is TGTGCCAGCTCACCAAGCGGGACCGGGGAGCTGTTTTTT. The variable domain in full, completed from reference TRBV18 and TRBJ2-2, reads NAGVMQNPRHLVRRRGQEARLRCSPMKGHSHVYWYRQLPEEGLKFMVYLQKENIIDESGMPKERFSAEFPKEGPSILRIQQVVRGDSAAYFCASSPSGTGELFFGEGSRLTVL.